The next 17 T cell receptor beta chains were all read from a single sample in a study of T cells in Graves' hyperthyroidism and ophthalmopathy. The TCR beta CDR3 regions underwent amplification using RNA transcripts as the source. The HTBI primer set drove a first-round RT-PCR of the TCR CDR3. Using its own MiXCR run on the multiplex PCR reads, TCRdb lists one record per CDR3 protein. The table shows around 500,000 distinct CDR3 sequences, with 13% to 15% occurring only once. What was sequenced was blood. The receptors were gathered from a middle-aged woman with Graves' hyperthyroidism.

The sample holds a few counts of this clonotype. The chain combines TRBV20-1 with TRBJ2-5; TRBD2 matches at 7 bases. The CDR3 has 12 amino acids. Germline V gene data show CDR1 as DFQATT and CDR2 as SNEGSKA (reference sequence). CDR3: CRVLAGEETQYF. The CDR3 region has the DNA TGCAGAGTACTTGCGGGAGAAGAGACCCAGTACTTC.

This clonotype was seen many times. The chain combines TRBV28 with TRBJ2-1; tentative D call: TRBD2 (6 bases). Germline values: CDR1 MDHEN, CDR2 SYDVKM. This CDR3 spans 11 amino acids. Between the trimmed V and J ends, which lost 3 bases and 10 bases, there was a span of 7 bases. CDR3 nucleotides: TGTGCCAGCAGTTTCCGGGGGGAGCAGTTCTTC. Translating it yields CASSFRGEQFF.

This clonotype was picked up many times. This chain connects TRBV18 to TRBJ2-1, with TRBD1 matching 8 bases. The CDR3 sequence is 16 residues long. V was pared by 2 bases and J by 5 bases, with 8 bases of the junction left unmatched. Per germline, CDR1 KGHSH and CDR2 LQKENI. The CDR3 loop is CASSPGLRGLNNEQFF. In DNA form, the CDR3 reads TGTGCCAGCTCACCAGGTCTCAGGGGGCTAAACAATGAGCAGTTCTTC.

This clonotype has at least ten counts. The chain is built from TRBV10-3 and TRBJ1-2; no reliable D call. Trimming removed 2 bases from V and 7 bases from J, with 5 bases in between. The CDR3 length is 11 residues. From germline, CDR1 is ENHRY and CDR2 SYGVKD. In nucleotides, the CDR3 is TGTGCCATCAGTGAGATTGGTGGCTACACCTTC. This encodes CAISEIGGYTF.

J is TRBJ1-2 and V is TRBV6-1; D uncertain. This CDR3 has 14 residues. Looked up from germline, CDR1 is MNHNS and CDR2 is SASEGT. Trimming stripped 7 bases from V and 0 bases from J, with 12 bases between. CDR3 in DNA: TGTGCCAGCACTGTCGAGGTATCTAACTATGGCTACACCTTC. Translation: CASTVEVSNYGYTF.

This sequence joins TRBV19 and TRBJ2-2; D remains unclear. Germline values: CDR1 LNHDA, CDR2 SQIVND (reference sequence). Trimming left V 4 bases short and J 5 bases short, with 2 bases between. CDR3 length equals 11 residues. The DNA for the CDR3 is TGTGCCAGTAGTAAAACCGGGGAGCTGTTTTTT. Its translation: CASSKTGELFF.

This clonotype has ten or more counts. The chain has TRBV5-1 and TRBJ2-7; D possibly corresponds to TRBD2 (6 bases). Trimming removed 2 bases at V and 0 bases at J, with 15 bases between. The CDR3 contains 16 residues. Germline lookup yields CDR1 SGHRS and CDR2 YFSETQ. The CDR3 nucleotides are TGCGCCAGCAGCTTCGCCCCCCTGGGGGGCTCCTACGAGCAGTACTTC. It translates to CASSFAPLGGSYEQYF. The variable domain in full, with the rest retrieved from reference TRBV5-1 and TRBJ2-7, is KAGVTQTPRYLIKTRGQQVTLSCSPISGHRSVSWYQQTPGQGLQFLFEYFSETQRNKGNFPGRFSGRQFSNSRSEMNVSTLELGDSALYLCASSFAPLGGSYEQYFGPGTRLTVT.

This clonotype was counted many times. The chain joins TRBV13 to TRBJ2-7; unclear D gene. Per germline, CDR1 PRHDT and CDR2 FYEKMQ (reference sequence). The CDR3 has 10 residues. Trimming stripped 3 bases from V and 6 bases from J, with 3 bases between. CDR3 in amino acids: CASSFGEQYF. CDR3 sequence (DNA): TGTGCCAGCAGCTTCGGCGAGCAGTACTTC.

The chain couples TRBV4-1 to TRBJ1-2; D may be TRBD1 (5 bases). The CDR3 is made up of 13 amino acids. Per the germline V gene, CDR1 is MGHRA and CDR2 is YSYEKL. V was cut by 4 bases and J by 6 bases, with 12 bases left in between. The CDR3 reads CASSPVEGHGYTF. The CDR3 coding sequence is TGCGCCAGCAGCCCGGTCGAGGGGCATGGCTACACCTTC.

Ten or more counts support this clonotype. V usage is TRBV28 and J usage is TRBJ1-2, with D uncertain. V lost 4 bases to trimming and J lost 8 bases, with 17 bases between them. Germline CDR1 reads MDHEN; CDR2 reads SYDVKM. The CDR3 runs 14 residues. CDR3 loop: CASSSQQLMGGYTF. As DNA, the CDR3 is TGTGCCAGCAGTTCCCAACAATTAATGGGGGGCTACACCTTC.

This clonotype was picked up many times. The J gene is TRBJ2-3, the V gene TRBV28; 7 bases are a match to TRBD2. V gave up 2 bases and J gave up 5 bases; unmatched junction bases: 4. This CDR3 spans 14 amino acids. The germline gives CDR1 MDHEN, CDR2 SYDVKM. CDR3 nucleotides: TGTGCCAGCAGTTTACCCACGGGGGGAGATACGCAGTATTTT. Translating it yields CASSLPTGGDTQYF.

This clonotype was recorded many times. The chain uses TRBV20-1 and TRBJ1-1; 8 positions match TRBD1. Losses at the gene ends were 0 bases for V and 5 bases for J; bases not matched to a gene: 5. There are 14 residues in the CDR3. Germline loops: CDR1 DFQATT, CDR2 SNEGSKA (reference sequence). CDR3 nucleotides: TGCAGTGCTAGAGATTGGACAGGGTGGACTGAAGCTTTCTTT. Its translation: CSARDWTGWTEAFF.

This clonotype was detected many times. CDR3 sequence reads: CASRTSGRATDTQYF. DNA of the CDR3: TGTGCCAGCAGGACTAGCGGGAGGGCCACAGATACGCAGTATTTT. The rearrangement uses TRBV6-1 and TRBJ2-3, with 14 bases matching TRBD2. Per the germline V gene, CDR1 is MNHNS and CDR2 is SASEGT. The CDR3 spans 15 residues. V gave up 6 bases and J gave up 2 bases; unmatched junction bases: 1.

This clonotype was counted a few times. V usage is TRBV20-1 and J usage is TRBJ2-7; the D call may be TRBD1 or TRBD2 (5 bases each). V was cut by 8 bases and J by 4 bases, with 21 bases left in between. Germline V CDR1 and CDR2: DFQATT, SNEGSKA (reference sequence). This CDR3 has 14 amino acids. CDR3 in amino acids: CSTLEGRPPYEQYF. CDR3 nucleotides: TGCAGTACCCTCGAGGGACGCCCGCCTTACGAGCAGTACTTC.

The chain uses TRBV29-1 and TRBJ2-2, with 8 nucleotides matching TRBD2. J gave up 7 bases and V 0 bases, and 19 bases lay outside the gene matches. The germline V gene has CDR1 SQVTM and CDR2 ANQGSEA. The CDR3 consists of 19 residues. CDR3 nucleotides: TGCAGCGTTGAAGATTGGGGGACCGATAGTAGCGGGAAAGTCGGGGAGCTGTTTTTT. Residues: CSVEDWGTDSSGKVGELFF.

The table lists this clonotype with many counts. CDR3 protein: CASSTRDRNEKLFF. The DNA of the CDR3 is TGTGCCAGCAGTACACGGGATCGAAATGAAAAACTGTTTTTT. The genes are TRBV12-3 or TRBV12-4 and TRBJ1-4; D unclear. Trimming removed 5 bases at V and 5 bases at J, with 12 bases between. The length of the CDR3 is 14 residues.

Many counts were recorded for this clonotype. The chain joins TRBV27 to TRBJ2-5, with 12 bases lining up with TRBD2. Germline V gives CDR1 MNHEY, CDR2 SMNVEV (reference sequence). Trimming cost V 0 bases and J 5 bases; bases outside gene matches: 1. The CDR3 length is 15 residues. The CDR3 spells CASSLSTSGSETQYF. The CDR3 region has the DNA TGTGCCAGCAGTTTATCGACTAGCGGGAGTGAGACCCAGTACTTC.